This T cell receptor beta chain was sequenced for a study of T cells in Graves' hyperthyroidism and ophthalmopathy. In regard to this clonotype: Its antigen is not known. This may stem from a read error, because a much larger clone lies one nucleotide away.

Findings and limits, study-wide: A model using 13 V-J features told ophthalmopathy apart from stable hyperthyroidism.

RNA transcripts yielded amplified TCR beta CDR3 regions. A first-round RT-PCR of the TCR CDR3 used the HTBI primer set. Each CDR3 protein gets one entry after TCRdb re-called the multiplex PCR reads with MiXCR. The table includes over 700,000 distinct CDR3 sequences, roughly a third detected once. V lost 2 bases and J lost 0; bases outside the gene matches: 2. In germline, CDR1 is SGHTS, CDR2 YDEGEE. The length of the CDR3 is 15 residues. The clonotype comes from a woman aged 40 to 50 with Graves' hyperthyroidism. The chain links TRBV5-8 to TRBJ1-3; 7 bases match TRBD1. The sequencing input was blood. CDR3 DNA: TGTGCCAGCAGCTTTGGGACAGTCTCTGGAAACACCATATATTTT. This translates into CASSFGTVSGNTIYF.